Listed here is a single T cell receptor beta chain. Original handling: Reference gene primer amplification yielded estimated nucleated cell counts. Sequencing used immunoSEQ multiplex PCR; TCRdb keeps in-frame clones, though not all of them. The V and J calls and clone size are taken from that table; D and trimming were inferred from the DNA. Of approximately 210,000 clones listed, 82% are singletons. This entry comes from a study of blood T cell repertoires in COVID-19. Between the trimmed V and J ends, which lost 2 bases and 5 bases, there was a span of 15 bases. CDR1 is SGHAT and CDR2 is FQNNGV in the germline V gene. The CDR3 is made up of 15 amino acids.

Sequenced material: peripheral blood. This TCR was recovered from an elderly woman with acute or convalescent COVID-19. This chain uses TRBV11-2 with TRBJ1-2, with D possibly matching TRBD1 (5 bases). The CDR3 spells CASSLPGVPGYGYTF. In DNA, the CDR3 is TGTGCCAGCAGCTTACCAGGAGTTCCAGGGTATGGCTACACCTTC.